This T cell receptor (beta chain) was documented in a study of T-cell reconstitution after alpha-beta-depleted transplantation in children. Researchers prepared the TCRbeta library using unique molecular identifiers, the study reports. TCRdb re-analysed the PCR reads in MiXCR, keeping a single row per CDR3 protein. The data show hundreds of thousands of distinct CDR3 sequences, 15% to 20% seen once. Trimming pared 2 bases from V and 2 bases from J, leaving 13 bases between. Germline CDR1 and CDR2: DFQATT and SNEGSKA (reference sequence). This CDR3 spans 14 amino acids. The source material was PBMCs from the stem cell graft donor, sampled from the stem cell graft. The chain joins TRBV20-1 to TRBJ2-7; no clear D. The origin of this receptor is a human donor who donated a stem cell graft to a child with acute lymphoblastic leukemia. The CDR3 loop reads CSARSSRRPYEQYF. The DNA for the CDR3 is TGCAGTGCTAGAAGCTCACGCCGTCCCTACGAGCAGTACTTC.